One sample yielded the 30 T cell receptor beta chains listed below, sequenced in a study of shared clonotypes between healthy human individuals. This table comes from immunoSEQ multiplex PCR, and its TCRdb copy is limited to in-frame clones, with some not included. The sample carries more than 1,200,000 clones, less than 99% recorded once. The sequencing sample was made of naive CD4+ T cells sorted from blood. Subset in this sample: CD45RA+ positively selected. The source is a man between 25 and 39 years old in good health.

CDR3 sequence: CASSPGTLQETQYF. As DNA, the CDR3 is TGTGCCAGCAGCCCCGGGACTTTGCAAGAGACCCAGTACTTC. The chain uses TRBV7-6 and TRBJ2-5; the D gene is possibly TRBD2 (6 bases). This CDR3 has 14 amino acids. Germline CDR1 reads SGHVS; CDR2 reads FNYEAQ. The V end was cut by 5 bases, the J end by 2 bases, with 12 bases between.

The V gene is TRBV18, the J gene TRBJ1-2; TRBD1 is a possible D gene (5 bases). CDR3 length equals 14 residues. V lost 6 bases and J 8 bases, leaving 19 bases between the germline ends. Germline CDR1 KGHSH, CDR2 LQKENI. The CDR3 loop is CASSLPGLPLGYTF. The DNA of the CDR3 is TGTGCCAGCTCGCTCCCGGGACTTCCGCTGGGCTACACCTTC.

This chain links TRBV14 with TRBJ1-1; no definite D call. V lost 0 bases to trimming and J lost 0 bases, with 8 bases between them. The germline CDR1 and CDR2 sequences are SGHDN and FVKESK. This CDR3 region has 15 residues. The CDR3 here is CASSQDSAMNTEAFF. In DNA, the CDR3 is TGTGCCAGCAGCCAAGATTCGGCTATGAACACTGAAGCTTTCTTT.

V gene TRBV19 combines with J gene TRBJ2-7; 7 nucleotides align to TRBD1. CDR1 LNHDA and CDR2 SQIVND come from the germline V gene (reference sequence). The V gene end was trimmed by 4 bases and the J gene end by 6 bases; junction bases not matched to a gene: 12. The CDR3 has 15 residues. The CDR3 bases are TGTGCCAGTAGTACCCGGGACAGATCAATCGGCGAGCAGTACTTC. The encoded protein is CASSTRDRSIGEQYF.

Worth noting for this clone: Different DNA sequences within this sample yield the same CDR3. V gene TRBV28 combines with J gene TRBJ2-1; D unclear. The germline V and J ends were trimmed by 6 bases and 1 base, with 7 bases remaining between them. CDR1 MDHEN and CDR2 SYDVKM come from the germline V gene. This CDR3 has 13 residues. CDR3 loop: CASRGSSYNEQFF. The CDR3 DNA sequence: TGTGCCAGCAGGGGGTCGTCCTACAATGAGCAGTTCTTC.

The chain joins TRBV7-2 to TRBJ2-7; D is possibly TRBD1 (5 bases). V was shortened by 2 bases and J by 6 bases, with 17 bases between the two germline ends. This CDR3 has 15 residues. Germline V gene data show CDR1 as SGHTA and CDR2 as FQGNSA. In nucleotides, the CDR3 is TGTGCCAGCAGCTTACTCATAGGACGGCAGGGCGAGCAGTACTTC. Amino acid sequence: CASSLLIGRQGEQYF.

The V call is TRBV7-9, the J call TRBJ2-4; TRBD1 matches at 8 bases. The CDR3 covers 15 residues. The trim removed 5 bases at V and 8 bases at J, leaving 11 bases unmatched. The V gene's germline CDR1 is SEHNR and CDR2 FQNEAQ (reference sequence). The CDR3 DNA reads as TGTGCCAGCAGCAACCGGACAGGGACAAGGGACATTCAGTACTTC. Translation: CASSNRTGTRDIQYF. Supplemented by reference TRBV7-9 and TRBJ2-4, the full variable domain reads DTGVSQNPRHKITKRGQNVTFRCDPISEHNRLYWYRQTLGQGPEFLTYFQNEAQLEKSRLLSDRFSAERPKGSFSTLEIQRTEQGDSAMYLCASSNRTGTRDIQYFGAGTRLSVL.

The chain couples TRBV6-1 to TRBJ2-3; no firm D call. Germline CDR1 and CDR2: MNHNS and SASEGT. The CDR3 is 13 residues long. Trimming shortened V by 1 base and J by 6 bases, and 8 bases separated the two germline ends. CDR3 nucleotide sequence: TGTGCCAGCAGTGAAGGCCATTCCGATACGCAGTATTTT. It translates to CASSEGHSDTQYF.

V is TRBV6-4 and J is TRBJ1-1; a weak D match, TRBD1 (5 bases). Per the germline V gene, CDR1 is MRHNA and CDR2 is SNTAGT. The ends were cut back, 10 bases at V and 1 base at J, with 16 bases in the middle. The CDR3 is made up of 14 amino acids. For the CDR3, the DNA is TGTGCCACCAAATCCGGGACGGGGAACACTGAAGCTTTCTTT. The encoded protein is CATKSGTGNTEAFF.

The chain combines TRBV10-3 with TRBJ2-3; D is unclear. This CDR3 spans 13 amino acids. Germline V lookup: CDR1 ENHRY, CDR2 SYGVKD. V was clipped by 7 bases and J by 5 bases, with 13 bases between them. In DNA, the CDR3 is TGTGCCATCAACTCCTTCAAACAAGATACGCAGTATTTT. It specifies CAINSFKQDTQYF.

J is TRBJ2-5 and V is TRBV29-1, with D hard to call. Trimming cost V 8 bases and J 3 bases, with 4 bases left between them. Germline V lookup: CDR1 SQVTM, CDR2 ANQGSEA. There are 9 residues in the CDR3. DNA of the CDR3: TGCAGCCCGAAAGAGACCCAGTACTTC. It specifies CSPKETQYF.

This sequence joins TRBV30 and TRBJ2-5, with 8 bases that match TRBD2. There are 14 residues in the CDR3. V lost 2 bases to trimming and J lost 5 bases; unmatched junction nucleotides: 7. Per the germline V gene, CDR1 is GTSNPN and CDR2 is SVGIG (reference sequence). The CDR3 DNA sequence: TGTGCCTGGAGTAGGCTAGCGGGCGGTGAGACCCAGTACTTC. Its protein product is CAWSRLAGGETQYF.

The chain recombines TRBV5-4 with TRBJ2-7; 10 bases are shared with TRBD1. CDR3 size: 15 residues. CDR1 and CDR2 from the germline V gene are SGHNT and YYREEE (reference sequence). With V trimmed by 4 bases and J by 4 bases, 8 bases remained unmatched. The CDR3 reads CASSHRQGARYEQYF. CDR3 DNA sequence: TGTGCCAGCAGCCATCGACAGGGGGCGCGTTACGAGCAGTACTTC.

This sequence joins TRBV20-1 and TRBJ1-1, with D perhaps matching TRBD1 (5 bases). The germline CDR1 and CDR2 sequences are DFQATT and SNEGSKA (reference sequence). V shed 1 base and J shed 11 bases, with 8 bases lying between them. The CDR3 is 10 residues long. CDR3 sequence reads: CSARAQVAFF. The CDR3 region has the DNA TGCAGTGCTAGAGCACAGGTGGCTTTCTTT.

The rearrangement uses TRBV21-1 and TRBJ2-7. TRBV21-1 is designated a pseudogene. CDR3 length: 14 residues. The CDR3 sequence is CASSPPGTPREQYF. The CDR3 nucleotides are TGTGCCAGCAGCCCCCCCGGCACCCCACGGGAGCAGTACTTC.

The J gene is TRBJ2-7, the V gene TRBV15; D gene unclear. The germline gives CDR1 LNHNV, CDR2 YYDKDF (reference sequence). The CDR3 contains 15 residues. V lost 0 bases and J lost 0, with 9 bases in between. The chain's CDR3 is CATSRDLGYSYEQYF. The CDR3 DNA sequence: TGTGCCACCAGCAGAGATCTAGGCTACTCCTACGAGCAGTACTTC.

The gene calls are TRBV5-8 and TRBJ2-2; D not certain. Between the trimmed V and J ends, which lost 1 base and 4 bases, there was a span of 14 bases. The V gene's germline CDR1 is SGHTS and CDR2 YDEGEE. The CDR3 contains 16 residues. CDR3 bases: TGTGCCAGCAGCTTGTCGCCTCGCTTGGCCACCGGGGAGCTGTTTTTT. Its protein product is CASSLSPRLATGELFF.

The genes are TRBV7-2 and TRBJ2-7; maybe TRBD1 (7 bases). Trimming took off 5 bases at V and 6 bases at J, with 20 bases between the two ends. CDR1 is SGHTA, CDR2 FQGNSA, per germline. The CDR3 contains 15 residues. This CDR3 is CASSPGGGGEAEQYF. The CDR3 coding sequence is TGTGCCAGCAGCCCAGGGGGTGGAGGGGAGGCCGAGCAGTACTTC.

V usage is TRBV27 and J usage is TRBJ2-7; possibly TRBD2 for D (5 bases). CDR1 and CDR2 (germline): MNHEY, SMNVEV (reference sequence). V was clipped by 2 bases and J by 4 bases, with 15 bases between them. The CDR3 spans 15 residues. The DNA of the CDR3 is TGTGCCAGCAGTTTAAATCGGGGTCAACTTTACGAGCAGTACTTC. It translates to CASSLNRGQLYEQYF.

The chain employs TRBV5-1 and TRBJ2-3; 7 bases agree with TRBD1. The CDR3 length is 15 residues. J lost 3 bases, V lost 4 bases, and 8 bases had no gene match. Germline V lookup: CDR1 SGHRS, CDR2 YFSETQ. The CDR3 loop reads CASSPRDSPTDTQYF. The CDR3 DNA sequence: TGCGCCAGCAGCCCCCGGGACAGTCCTACAGATACGCAGTATTTT.

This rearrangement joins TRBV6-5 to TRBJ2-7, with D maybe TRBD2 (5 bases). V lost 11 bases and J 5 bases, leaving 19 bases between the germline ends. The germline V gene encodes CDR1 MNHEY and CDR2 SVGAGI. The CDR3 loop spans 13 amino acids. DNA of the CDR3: TGTGCCGCTCTCTCCAGGAGCGGCAACGAGCAGTACTTC. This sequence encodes CAALSRSGNEQYF.

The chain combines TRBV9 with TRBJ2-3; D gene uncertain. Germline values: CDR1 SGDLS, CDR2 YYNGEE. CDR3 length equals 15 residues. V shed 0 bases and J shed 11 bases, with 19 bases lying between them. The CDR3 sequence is CASSVGVSGNMVQYF. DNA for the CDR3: TGTGCCAGCAGCGTAGGGGTTTCGGGCAACATGGTGCAGTATTTT.

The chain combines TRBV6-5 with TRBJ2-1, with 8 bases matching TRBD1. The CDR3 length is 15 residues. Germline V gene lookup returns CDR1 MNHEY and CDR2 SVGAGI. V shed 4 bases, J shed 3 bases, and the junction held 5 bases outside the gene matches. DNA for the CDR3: TGTGCCAGCAGTTCCGGACAGGGACGCTACAATGAGCAGTTCTTC. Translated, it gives CASSSGQGRYNEQFF.

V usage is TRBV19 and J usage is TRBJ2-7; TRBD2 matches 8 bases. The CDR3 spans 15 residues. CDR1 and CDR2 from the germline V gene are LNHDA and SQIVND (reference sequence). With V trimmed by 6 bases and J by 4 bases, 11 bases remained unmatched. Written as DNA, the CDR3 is TGTGCCAGTAGAGAAGCGGGAGAAGGGAGGTACGAGCAGTACTTC. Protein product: CASREAGEGRYEQYF.

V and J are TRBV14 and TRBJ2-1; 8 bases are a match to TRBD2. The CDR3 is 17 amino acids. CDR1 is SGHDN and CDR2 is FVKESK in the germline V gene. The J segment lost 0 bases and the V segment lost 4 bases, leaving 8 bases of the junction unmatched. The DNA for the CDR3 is TGTGCCAGCAGCCCCAGCGGGAGACATAGCTCCTACAATGAGCAGTTCTTC. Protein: CASSPSGRHSSYNEQFF. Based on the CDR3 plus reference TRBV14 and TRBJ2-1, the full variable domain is EAGVTQFPSHSVIEKGQTVTLRCDPISGHDNLYWYRRVMGKEIKFLLHFVKESKQDESGMPNNRFLAERTGGTYSTLKVQPAELEDSGVYFCASSPSGRHSSYNEQFFGPGTRLTVL.

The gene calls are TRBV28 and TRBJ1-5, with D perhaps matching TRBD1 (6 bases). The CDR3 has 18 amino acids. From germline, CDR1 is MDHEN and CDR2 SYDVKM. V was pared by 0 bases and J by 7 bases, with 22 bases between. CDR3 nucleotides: TGTGCCAGCAGTTTATGGTTTTTTCGGGGGCGCAGGGGCCAGCCCCAGCATTTT. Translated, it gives CASSLWFFRGRRGQPQHF. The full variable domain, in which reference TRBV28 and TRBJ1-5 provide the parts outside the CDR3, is DVKVTQSSRYLVKRTGEKVFLECVQDMDHENMFWYRQDPGLGLRLIYFSYDVKMKEKGDIPEGYSVSREKKERFSLILESASTNQTSMYLCASSLWFFRGRRGQPQHFGDGTRLSIL.

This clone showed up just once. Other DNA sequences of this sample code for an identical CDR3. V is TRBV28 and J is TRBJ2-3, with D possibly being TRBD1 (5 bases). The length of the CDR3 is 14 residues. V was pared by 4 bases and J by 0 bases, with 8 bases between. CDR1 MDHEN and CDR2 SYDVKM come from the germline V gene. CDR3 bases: TGTGCCAGCAGTTCACCAGGGAGCACAGATACGCAGTATTTT. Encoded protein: CASSSPGSTDTQYF.

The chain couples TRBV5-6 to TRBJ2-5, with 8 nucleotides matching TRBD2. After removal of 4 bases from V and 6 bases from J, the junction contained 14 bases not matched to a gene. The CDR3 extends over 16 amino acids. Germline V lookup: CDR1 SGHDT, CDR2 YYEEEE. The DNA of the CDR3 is TGTGCCAGCAGCGTACTTACGGGACTAGTTACGCAGACCCAGTACTTC. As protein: CASSVLTGLVTQTQYF.

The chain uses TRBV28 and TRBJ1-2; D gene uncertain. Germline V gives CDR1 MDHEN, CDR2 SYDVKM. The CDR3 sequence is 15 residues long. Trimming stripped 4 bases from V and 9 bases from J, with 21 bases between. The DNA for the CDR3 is TGTGCCAGCAGTTCGCTAGGCGGACTCTTGGGTAGCTACACCTTC. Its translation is CASSSLGGLLGSYTF.

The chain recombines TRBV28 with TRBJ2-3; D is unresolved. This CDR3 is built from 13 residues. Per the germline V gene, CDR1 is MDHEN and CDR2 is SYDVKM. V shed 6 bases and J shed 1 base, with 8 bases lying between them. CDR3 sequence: CASRPSGTDTQYF. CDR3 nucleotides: TGTGCCAGCAGGCCTTCGGGCACAGATACGCAGTATTTT.